This T cell receptor (beta chain) appears in the sequencing data of a study of blood T cell repertoires in COVID-19. About the study: Sample material is recorded as cDNA or gDNA derived from T cells, B-cell-depleted T cells, or PBMCs.

The sample holds a few counts of this clone. As originally analysed: Amplifying reference gene primers gave estimates of nucleated cell counts. Using immunoSEQ multiplex PCR, the repertoire was profiled, and TCRdb retains in-frame clones only, with some absent. The DNA was the basis for D and trimming; V, J and clone size are from that table. Among 180,000 or so clones listed, around 84% were seen once. The length of the CDR3 is 14 residues. CDR1 and CDR2 from the germline V gene are MNHEY and SMNVEV (reference sequence). Trimming pared 2 bases from V and 1 base from J, leaving 8 bases between. Donors in Cohort 3 who had recovered were those with two negative PCRs, healthcare professional clearance, or resolution of their symptoms.

The sample was PBMCs or T cells enriched from blood (not recorded which). This TCR was recovered from a man aged 50-60 years who had recovered from COVID-19. V gene TRBV27 combines with J gene TRBJ1-1, with no clear D. CDR3 loop: CASSLSHRNTEAFF. In DNA form, the CDR3 reads TGTGCCAGCAGTTTAAGTCACAGGAACACTGAAGCTTTCTTT.